The sequence of this TCR beta chain was determined in a study of blood T cell repertoires in COVID-19. In the study overall: Sample material is recorded as cDNA or gDNA derived from T cells, B-cell-depleted T cells, or PBMCs.

Participant ages covered roughly 18 to 89 years across about two dozen US areas. Participant reports of clinical history set cohort assignment. The CDR3 covers 14 residues. V gave up 8 bases and J gave up 3 bases; unmatched junction bases: 8. The germline gives CDR1 KGHDR, CDR2 SFDVKD. Sequencing used immunoSEQ multiplex PCR; TCRdb keeps in-frame clones, though not all of them. The sample lists roughly 200,000 clones, nearly 90% occurring once. The origin of this receptor is a woman aged 40-49 years with acute COVID-19. This sequence joins TRBV24-1 and TRBJ2-5, with 7 bases matching TRBD1. What was sequenced was PBMCs or T cells enriched from blood (not recorded which). The CDR3 DNA is TGTGCCACCACCACCTGGGACAGAAAAGAGACCCAGTACTTC. Translation gives CATTTWDRKETQYF.